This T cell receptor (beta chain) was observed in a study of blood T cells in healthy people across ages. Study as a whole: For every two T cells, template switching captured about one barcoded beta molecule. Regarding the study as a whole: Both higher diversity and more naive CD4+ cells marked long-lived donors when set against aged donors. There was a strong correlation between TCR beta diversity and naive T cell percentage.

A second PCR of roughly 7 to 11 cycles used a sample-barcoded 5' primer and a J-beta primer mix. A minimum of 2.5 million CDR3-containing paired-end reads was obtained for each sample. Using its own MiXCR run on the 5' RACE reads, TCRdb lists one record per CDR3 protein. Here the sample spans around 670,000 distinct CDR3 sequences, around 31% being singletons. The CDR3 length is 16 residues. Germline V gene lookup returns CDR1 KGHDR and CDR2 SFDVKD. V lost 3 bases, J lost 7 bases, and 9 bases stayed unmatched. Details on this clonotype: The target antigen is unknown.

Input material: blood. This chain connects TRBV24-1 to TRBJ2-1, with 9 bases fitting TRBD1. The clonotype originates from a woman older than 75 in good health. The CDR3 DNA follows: TGTGCCACCAGTGATCTACAGACAGGGGGTAAGAATGAGCAGTTCTTC. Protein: CATSDLQTGGKNEQFF.